The T cell receptor beta chain under discussion was sequenced for a study of Tregs in tolerant kidney transplant recipients. Overall study context: Mixed chimerism was transient after nonmyeloablative marrow transplants from related graft donors. General study points: Expanding Tregs on activated donor B cells appeared to best identify donor-specific TCRbeta clones.

Here immunoSEQ multiplex PCR was the method, and the copy in TCRdb shows in-frame clones only, minus some. The table lists 50,000 to 65,000 clones. Note on this clone: The target antigen is unknown. The read falls 3 residues short of the CDR3 end, and the missing part is taken from the germline J gene.

The length of the CDR3 is 12 residues. Germline V gene data show CDR1 as SSHAT and CDR2 as FNYEAQ (reference sequence). Trimming took off 6 bases at V and 8 bases at J, with 10 bases between the two ends. The chain recombines TRBV7-7 with TRBJ2-2; tentative D call: TRBD1 (6 bases). Specimen: CD4+ T cells from blood, collected before the transplant. The sequence derives from a human donor who received a combined kidney and bone marrow transplant. The sequenced CDR3 bases are TGTGCCAGCAGTTTCACAGGGGGGGAG. The encoded protein is CASSFTGGE. From start to end, the CDR3 is CASSFTGGELFF. Combining the CDR3 with reference TRBV7-7 and TRBJ2-2 gives the whole variable domain GAGVSQSPRYKVTKRGQDVTLRCDPISSHATLYWYQQALGQGPEFLTYFNYEAQPDKSGLPSDRFSAERPEGSISTLTIQRTEQRDSAMYRCASSFTGGELFFGEGSRLTVL.